This T cell receptor beta chain was obtained from a study of T cell responses to AZD1222 COVID-19 vaccine. Germline CDR1 reads LNHDA; CDR2 reads SQIVND (reference sequence). V dropped 5 bases and J dropped 3 bases, with 13 bases sitting between them. The CDR3 sequence is 15 residues long. Concerning this clone: No antigen is known for it.

The assay was immunoSEQ multiplex PCR, and TCRdb's table has in-frame clones only and misses some. The sample has roughly 70,000 clones, approximately 85% seen once; the top ten hold more than 20%. Study-wide results and caveats: The sample set comprised mostly white British donors with more females, and clonal diversity was possibly underestimated.

This sequence was found in an adult in good health. Sequenced here: peripheral blood, sampled on day 0 of MenACWY control vaccination. This chain uses TRBV19 with TRBJ1-4, with unresolved D. As DNA, the CDR3 is TGTGCCAGTAGTCCTCGCCCCCTTTCTAATGAAAAACTGTTTTTT. This gives the protein CASSPRPLSNEKLFF.